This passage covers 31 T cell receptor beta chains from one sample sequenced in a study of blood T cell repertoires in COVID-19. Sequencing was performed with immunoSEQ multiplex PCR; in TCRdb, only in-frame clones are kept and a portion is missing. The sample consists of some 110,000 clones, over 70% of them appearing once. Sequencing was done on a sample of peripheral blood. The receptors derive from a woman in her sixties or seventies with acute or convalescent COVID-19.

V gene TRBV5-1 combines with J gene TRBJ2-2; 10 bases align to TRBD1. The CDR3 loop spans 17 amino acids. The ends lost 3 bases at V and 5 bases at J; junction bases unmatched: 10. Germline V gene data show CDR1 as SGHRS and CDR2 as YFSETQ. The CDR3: CASSSGTGVFGTGELFF. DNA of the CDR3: TGCGCCAGCAGCTCCGGGACAGGGGTGTTCGGGACCGGGGAGCTGTTTTTT.

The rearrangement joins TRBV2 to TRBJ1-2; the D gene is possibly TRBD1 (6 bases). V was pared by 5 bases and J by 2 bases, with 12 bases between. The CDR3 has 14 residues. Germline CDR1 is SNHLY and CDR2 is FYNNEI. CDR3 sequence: CASSSGTNNYGYTF. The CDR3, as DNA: TGTGCCAGCAGTTCCGGGACAAACAACTATGGCTACACCTTC.

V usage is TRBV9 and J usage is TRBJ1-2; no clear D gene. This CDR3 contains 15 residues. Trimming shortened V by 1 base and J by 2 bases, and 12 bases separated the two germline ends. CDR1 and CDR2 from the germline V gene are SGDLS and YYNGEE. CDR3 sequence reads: CASSVTPGFNYGYTF. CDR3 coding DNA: TGTGCCAGCAGCGTAACTCCCGGTTTCAACTATGGCTACACCTTC.

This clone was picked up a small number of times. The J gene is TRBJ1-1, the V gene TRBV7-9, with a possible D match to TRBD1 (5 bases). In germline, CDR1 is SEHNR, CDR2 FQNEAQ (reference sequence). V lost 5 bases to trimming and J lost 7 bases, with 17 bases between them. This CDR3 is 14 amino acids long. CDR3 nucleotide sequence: TGTGCCAGCAGCCCCCCGAATAGGGGTATTGAAGCTTTCTTT. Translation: CASSPPNRGIEAFF.

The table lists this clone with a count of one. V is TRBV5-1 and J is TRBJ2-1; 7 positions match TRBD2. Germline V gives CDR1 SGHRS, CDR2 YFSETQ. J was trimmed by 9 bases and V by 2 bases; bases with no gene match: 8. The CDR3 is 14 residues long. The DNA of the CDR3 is TGCGCCAGCAGCTTCGGGGGGAGGCCCGCTGAGCAGTTCTTC. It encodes CASSFGGRPAEQFF.

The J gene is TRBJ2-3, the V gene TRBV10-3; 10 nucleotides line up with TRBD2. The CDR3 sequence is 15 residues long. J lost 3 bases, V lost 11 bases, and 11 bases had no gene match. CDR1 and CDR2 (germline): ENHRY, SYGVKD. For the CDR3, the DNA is TGTGCCGCTCAGCTTGGACTAGCGGAAACAGATACGCAGTATTTT. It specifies CAAQLGLAETDTQYF.

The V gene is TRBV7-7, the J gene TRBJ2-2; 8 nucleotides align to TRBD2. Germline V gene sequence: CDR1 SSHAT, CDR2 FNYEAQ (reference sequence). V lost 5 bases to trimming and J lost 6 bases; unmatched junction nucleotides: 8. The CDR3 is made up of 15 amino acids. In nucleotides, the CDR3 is TGTGCCAGCAGCCCAAGGACTAGCCTGGCCGGGGAGCTGTTTTTT. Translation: CASSPRTSLAGELFF.

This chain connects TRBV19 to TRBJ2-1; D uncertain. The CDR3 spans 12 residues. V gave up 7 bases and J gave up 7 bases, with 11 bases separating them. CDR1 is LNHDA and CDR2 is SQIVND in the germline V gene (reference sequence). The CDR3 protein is CASNQIGNEQFF. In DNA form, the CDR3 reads TGTGCCAGTAACCAAATCGGGAATGAGCAGTTCTTC.

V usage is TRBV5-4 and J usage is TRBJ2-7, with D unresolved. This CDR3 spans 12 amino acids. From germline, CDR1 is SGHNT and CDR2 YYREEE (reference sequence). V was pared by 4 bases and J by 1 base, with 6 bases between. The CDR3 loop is CASSLLSYEQYF. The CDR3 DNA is TGTGCCAGCAGCCTTCTATCCTACGAGCAGTACTTC.

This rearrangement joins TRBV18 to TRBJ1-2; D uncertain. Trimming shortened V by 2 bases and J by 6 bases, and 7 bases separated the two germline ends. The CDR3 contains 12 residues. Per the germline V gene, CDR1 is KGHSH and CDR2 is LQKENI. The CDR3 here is CASSPTGDGYTF. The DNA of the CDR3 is TGTGCCAGCTCACCAACCGGGGATGGCTACACCTTC.

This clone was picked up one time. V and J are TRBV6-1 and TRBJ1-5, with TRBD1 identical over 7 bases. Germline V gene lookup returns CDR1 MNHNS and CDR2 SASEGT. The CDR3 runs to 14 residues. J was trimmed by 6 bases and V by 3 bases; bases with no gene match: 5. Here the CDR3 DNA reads TGTGCCAGCAGTGAGGGACAGTCGGGTCAGCCCCAGCATTTT. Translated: CASSEGQSGQPQHF.

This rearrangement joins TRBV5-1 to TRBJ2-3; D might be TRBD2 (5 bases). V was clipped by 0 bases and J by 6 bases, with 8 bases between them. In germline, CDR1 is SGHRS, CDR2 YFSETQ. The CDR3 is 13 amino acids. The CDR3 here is CASSLARGDTQYF. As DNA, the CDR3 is TGCGCCAGCAGCTTGGCCAGAGGGGATACGCAGTATTTT.

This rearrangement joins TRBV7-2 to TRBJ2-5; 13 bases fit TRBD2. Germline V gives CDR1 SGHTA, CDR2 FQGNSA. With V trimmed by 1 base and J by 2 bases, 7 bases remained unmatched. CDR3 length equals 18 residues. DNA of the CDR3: TGTGCCAGCAGCTTAGGAACTAGCGGGGGGGTAATACAAGAGACCCAGTACTTC. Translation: CASSLGTSGGVIQETQYF.

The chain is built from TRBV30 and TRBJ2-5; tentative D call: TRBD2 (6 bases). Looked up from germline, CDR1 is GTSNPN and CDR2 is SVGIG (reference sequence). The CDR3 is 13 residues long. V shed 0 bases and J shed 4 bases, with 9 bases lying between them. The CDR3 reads CAWSVRGGETQYF. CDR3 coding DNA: TGTGCCTGGAGTGTACGGGGAGGAGAGACCCAGTACTTC.

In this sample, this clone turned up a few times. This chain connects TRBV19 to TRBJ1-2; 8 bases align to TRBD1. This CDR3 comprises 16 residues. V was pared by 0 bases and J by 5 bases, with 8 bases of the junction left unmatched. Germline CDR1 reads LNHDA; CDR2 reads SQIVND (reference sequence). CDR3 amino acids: CASSIERTQGAYGYTF. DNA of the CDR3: TGTGCCAGTAGTATAGAACGGACTCAGGGGGCTTATGGCTACACCTTC.

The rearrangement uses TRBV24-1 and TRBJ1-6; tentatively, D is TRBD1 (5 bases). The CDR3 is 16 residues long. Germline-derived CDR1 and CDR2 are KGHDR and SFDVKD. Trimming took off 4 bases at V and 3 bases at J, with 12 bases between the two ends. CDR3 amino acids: CATSEMGRIYNSPLHF. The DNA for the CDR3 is TGTGCCACCAGTGAAATGGGGCGAATCTATAATTCACCCCTCCACTTT.

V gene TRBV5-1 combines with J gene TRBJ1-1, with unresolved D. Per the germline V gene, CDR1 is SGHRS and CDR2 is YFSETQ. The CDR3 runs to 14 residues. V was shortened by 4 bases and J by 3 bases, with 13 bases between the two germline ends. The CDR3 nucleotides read TGCGCCAGCAGCCGCGAGGGCGGGGACACTGAAGCTTTCTTT. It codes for CASSREGGDTEAFF.

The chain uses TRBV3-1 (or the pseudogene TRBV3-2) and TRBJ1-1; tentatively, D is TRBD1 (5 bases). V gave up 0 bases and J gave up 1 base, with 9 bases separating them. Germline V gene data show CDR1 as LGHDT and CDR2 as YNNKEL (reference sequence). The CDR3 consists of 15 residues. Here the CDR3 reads CASSQDGGWNTEAFF. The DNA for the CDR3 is TGTGCCAGCAGCCAAGACGGGGGTTGGAACACTGAAGCTTTCTTT.

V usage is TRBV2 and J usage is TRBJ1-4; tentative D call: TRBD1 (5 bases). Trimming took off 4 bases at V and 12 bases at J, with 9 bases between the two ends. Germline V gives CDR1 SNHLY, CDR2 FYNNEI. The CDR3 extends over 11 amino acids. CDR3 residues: CASSGEQELFF. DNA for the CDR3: TGTGCCAGCAGTGGGGAACAGGAACTGTTTTTT.

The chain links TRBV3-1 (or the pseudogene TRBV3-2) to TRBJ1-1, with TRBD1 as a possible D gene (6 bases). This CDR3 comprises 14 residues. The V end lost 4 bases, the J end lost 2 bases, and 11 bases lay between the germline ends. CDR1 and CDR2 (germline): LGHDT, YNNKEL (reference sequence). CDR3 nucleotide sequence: TGTGCCAGCAGCCGGGGGACAACTAACACTGAAGCTTTCTTT. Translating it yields CASSRGTTNTEAFF.

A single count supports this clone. The CDR3 sequence: CASSRTSWTGANVLTF. The CDR3 nucleotides are TGTGCCAGCAGCCGGACTAGTTGGACTGGGGCCAACGTCCTGACTTTC. The V call is TRBV6-4, the J call TRBJ2-6; 7 nucleotides match TRBD2. Germline V gene data show CDR1 as MRHNA and CDR2 as SNTAGT. Trimming removed 6 bases from V and 2 bases from J; junction bases left unmatched: 7. The CDR3 runs 16 residues.

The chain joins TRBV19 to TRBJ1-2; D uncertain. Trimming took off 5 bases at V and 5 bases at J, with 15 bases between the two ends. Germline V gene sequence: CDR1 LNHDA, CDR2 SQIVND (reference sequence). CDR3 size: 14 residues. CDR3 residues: CASSSQDSLYGYTF. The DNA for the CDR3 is TGTGCCAGTAGTTCTCAGGACTCACTTTATGGCTACACCTTC.

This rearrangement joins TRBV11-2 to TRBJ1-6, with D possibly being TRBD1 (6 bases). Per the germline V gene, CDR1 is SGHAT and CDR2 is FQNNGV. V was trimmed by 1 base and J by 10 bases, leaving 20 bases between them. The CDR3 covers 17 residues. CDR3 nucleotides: TGTGCCAGCAGCTTAGCATTACAGGGCATAAGTGAGTCACCCCTCCACTTT. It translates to CASSLALQGISESPLHF.

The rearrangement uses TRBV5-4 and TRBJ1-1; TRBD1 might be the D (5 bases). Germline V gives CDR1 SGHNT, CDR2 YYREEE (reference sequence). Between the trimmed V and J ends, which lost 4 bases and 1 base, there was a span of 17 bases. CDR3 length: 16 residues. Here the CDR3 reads CASSPRQGLPNTEAFF. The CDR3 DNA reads TGTGCCAGCAGCCCTCGGCAGGGCCTTCCGAACACTGAAGCTTTCTTT.

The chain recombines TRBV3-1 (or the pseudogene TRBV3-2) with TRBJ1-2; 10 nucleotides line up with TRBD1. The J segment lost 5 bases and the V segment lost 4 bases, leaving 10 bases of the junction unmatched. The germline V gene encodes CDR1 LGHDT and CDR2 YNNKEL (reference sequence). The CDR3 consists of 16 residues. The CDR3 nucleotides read TGTGCCAGCAGCCGACAGGGGGCGGACGAGGTGTATGGCTACACCTTC. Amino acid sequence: CASSRQGADEVYGYTF.

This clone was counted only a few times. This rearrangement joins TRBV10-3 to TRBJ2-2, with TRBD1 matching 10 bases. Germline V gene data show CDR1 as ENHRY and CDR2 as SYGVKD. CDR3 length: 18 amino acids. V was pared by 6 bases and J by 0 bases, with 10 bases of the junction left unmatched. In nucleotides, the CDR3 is TGTGCCATCAGGAAACGGACAGGGGGAGACCCGAACACCGGGGAGCTGTTTTTT. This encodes CAIRKRTGGDPNTGELFF.

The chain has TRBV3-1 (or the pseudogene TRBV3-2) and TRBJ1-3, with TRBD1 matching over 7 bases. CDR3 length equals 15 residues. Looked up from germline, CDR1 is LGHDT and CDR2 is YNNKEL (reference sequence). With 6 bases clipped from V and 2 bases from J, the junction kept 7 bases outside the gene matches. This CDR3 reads CASSLTGDAGNTIYF. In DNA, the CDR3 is TGTGCCAGCAGTCTTACAGGGGATGCTGGAAACACCATATATTTT.

The CDR3 protein is CASSFRAVNTEAFF. The CDR3 nucleotides are TGTGCCAGCAGCTTTCGTGCAGTGAACACTGAAGCTTTCTTT. The rearrangement links TRBV5-6 to TRBJ1-1; D unresolved. CDR1 SGHDT and CDR2 YYEEEE come from the germline V gene. CDR3 length: 14 amino acids. The V gene lost 2 bases and the J gene lost 0 bases, with 8 bases spanning the gap.

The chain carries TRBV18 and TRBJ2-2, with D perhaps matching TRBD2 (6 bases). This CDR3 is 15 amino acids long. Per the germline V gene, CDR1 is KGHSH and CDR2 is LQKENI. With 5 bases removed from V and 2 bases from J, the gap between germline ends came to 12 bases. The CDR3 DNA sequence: TGTGCCAGCTCAGGCCGGGACTTAAACACCGGGGAGCTGTTTTTT. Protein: CASSGRDLNTGELFF.

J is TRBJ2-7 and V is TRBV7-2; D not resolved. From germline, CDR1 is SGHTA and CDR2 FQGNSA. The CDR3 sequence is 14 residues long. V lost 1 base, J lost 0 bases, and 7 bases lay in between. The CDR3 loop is CASSLGLYSYEQYF. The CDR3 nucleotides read TGTGCCAGCAGCTTAGGACTGTACTCCTACGAGCAGTACTTC.

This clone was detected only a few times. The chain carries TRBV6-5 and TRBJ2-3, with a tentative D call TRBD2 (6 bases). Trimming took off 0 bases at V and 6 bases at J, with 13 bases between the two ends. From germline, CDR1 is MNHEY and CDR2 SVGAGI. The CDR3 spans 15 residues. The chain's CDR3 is CASSYSIGGADTQYF. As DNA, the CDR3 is TGTGCCAGCAGTTACTCAATAGGCGGGGCCGATACGCAGTATTTT.